Listed here are 28 T cell receptor beta chains from one sample, sequenced in a study of tumor and adjacent non-tumor tissue in lung cancer. No cell sorting was done before RNA was extracted from the tissue. More than 3 cm separated this lung sample from the edge of the tumor. TCRbeta libraries were built with three rounds of nested PCR, modified from ARM-PCR. TCRdb processed the multiplex PCR reads anew with MiXCR; each CDR3 protein has one entry. The sample has roughly 74,000 distinct CDR3 sequences, 76% seen once; the top ten hold approximately 40%. Sequenced input: distant non-tumor lung tissue. The receptors shown here come from a man aged 70-80 years with non-small cell lung cancer.

Worth noting for this clonotype: It may be a read error: a sequence one base away is much more abundant. The chain carries TRBV13 and TRBJ2-3; 13 nucleotides match TRBD2. The trim removed 5 bases at V and 6 bases at J, leaving 14 bases unmatched. Germline V gene lookup returns CDR1 PRHDT and CDR2 FYEKMQ (reference sequence). The CDR3 loop spans 18 amino acids. The CDR3 reads CASSPWERTSGSKDTQYF. The CDR3 DNA follows: TGTGCCAGCAGCCCCTGGGAGAGGACTAGCGGGAGTAAGGATACGCAGTATTTT.

On this clonotype: At one end, the junction sequence differs from germline, possibly due to a read error. The chain links TRBV4-1 to TRBJ2-5; no reliable D call. CDR1 and CDR2 from the germline V gene are MGHRA and YSYEKL. The CDR3 sequence is 14 residues long. This CDR3 reads CDSSQQWGQETQYF. In nucleotides, the CDR3 is TGCGACAGCAGCCAACAGTGGGGACAAGAGACCCAGTACTTC.

J is TRBJ2-5 and V is TRBV25-1; a weak D match, TRBD1 (8 bases). The germline V gene has CDR1 MGHDK and CDR2 SYGVNS. V lost 6 bases and J 5 bases, leaving 16 bases between the germline ends. CDR3 length: 14 residues. In DNA, the CDR3 is TGTGCCAGCAGCGACACAGGGGGAGGGGAGACCCAGTACTTC. This encodes CASSDTGGGETQYF.

Of note for this clonotype: The germline gene is not matched at one end of the junction; a read error may be the cause. The gene calls are TRBV11-2 and TRBJ1-5; possible D gene TRBD1, 5 bases. Germline CDR1 is SGHAT and CDR2 is FQNNGV. The CDR3 runs to 15 residues. The CDR3 reads CVSSLEGREGQPQHF. Written as DNA, the CDR3 is TGTGTCAGCAGCTTAGAGGGCAGGGAGGGTCAGCCTCAGCATTTT.

The genes are TRBV10-2 and TRBJ1-5; tentative D call: TRBD1 (6 bases). The J call is doubtful: the DNA matches TRBJ2-3 better. CDR3 length equals 15 residues. In germline, CDR1 is WSHSY, CDR2 SAAADI. The CDR3 sequence: CASSESDRRSQPQYF. CDR3 bases: TGCGCCAGCAGTGAGTCTGACAGGCGGAGTCAGCCCCAGTATTTT.

Concerning this clonotype itself: Given a much more abundant clone one base away, this may be a read error. The chain has TRBV28 and TRBJ2-7; 9 nucleotides line up with TRBD1. CDR3 length equals 14 residues. The V and J ends lost 9 bases and 4 bases, in that order; junction bases with no gene match: 10. Germline loops: CDR1 MDHEN, CDR2 SYDVKM. The CDR3 here is CASLDRGEKYEQYF. CDR3 in DNA: TGTGCCAGTTTGGACAGGGGTGAAAAATACGAGCAGTACTTC.

On this clonotype: The junction does not match germline at one end; this may be a read error. This chain links TRBV13 with TRBJ1-1, with 8 bases aligning to TRBD1. The germline V gene encodes CDR1 PRHDT and CDR2 FYEKMQ (reference sequence). The CDR3 spans 15 residues. The DNA of the CDR3 is TGTGCCAGCAGCCATGGGACAGGTTTGAACACTGAAACTTTCTTT. Translation: CASSHGTGLNTETFF.

At least ten counts were recorded for this clonotype. The rearrangement joins TRBV6-6 to TRBJ1-1; a weak D match, TRBD1 (6 bases). The V and J ends lost 2 bases and 7 bases respectively, with 17 bases between them. CDR1 MNHNY and CDR2 SVGAGI come from the germline V gene (reference sequence). The CDR3 spans 15 residues. CDR3: CASSYTGGAGGEAFF. The CDR3 nucleotides read TGTGCCAGCAGTTACACGGGGGGCGCGGGGGGTGAAGCTTTCTTT.

A note on this clonotype: The junction departs from germline at one end; a sequencing error may be responsible. This chain links TRBV29-1 with TRBJ2-3, with D perhaps matching TRBD1 (6 bases). Germline V gene sequence: CDR1 SQVTM, CDR2 ANQGSEA. This CDR3 contains 17 residues. CDR3 region: CSLLPYMTVGDTDTQYF. CDR3 bases: TGCAGCTTACTCCCATATATGACAGTGGGGGACACAGATACGCAATATTTT.

Comments on this clonotype: Here the CDR3 omits its conserved ending phenylalanine or tryptophan, so a read error is the likely source. V is TRBV11-1 and J is TRBJ1-6, with 8 bases lining up with TRBD1. The CDR3 runs to 17 residues. Germline assignment: CDR1 SGHAT and CDR2 FQDESV (reference sequence). CDR3: CASSPKRGTGSNSPLHS. The CDR3 DNA sequence: TGTGCCAGCAGTCCCAAACGCGGGACAGGCTCCAATTCACCACTCCACTCT.

This clonotype was observed many times. The junction does not match germline at one end; this may be a read error. The chain joins TRBV7-8 to TRBJ2-1; 8 bases fit TRBD2. Germline loops: CDR1 SGHVS, CDR2 FQNEAQ. The CDR3 contains 12 residues. The CDR3 loop reads CASSPTGGMLLF. CDR3 bases: TGTGCCAGCAGCCCCACGGGGGGGATGCTACTCTTC.

About this clonotype: A single base separates this from a much larger clone, so it may be a read error. The V call is TRBV10-3, the J call TRBJ1-1; TRBD1 is a possible D gene (5 bases). Germline CDR1 is ENHRY and CDR2 is SYGVKD. V lost 9 bases and J 3 bases, leaving 17 bases between the germline ends. The CDR3 contains 14 residues. The CDR3 nucleotides are TGTGCCATTGGACACACCACTCGGGACACTGAAGCTTTCTTT. This translates into CAIGHTTRDTEAFF.

With regard to this clonotype: Its ends do not fully match the called genes, so a read error is possible. This sequence joins TRBV6-5 and TRBJ2-5; possibly TRBD1 for D (6 bases). Germline lookup yields CDR1 MNHEY and CDR2 SVGAGI. The CDR3 sequence is 17 residues long. CDR3 loop: CASSSAGTRFPQETQYF. DNA of the CDR3: TGTGCCAGCAGTTCCGCCGGGACACGGTTCCCACAAGAAACCCAGTACTTC.

As regards this clonotype: One base away lies a much larger clone, so this may be a sequencing read error. The V call is TRBV7-8, the J call TRBJ2-3; TRBD2 matches at 8 bases. The CDR3 has 15 residues. With 5 bases clipped from V and 9 bases from J, the junction kept 13 bases outside the gene matches. The V gene's germline CDR1 is SGHVS and CDR2 FQNEAQ. The DNA of the CDR3 is TGTGCCAGCAGCCACTTCCCGGATCGGGGGGGGACGCAGTATTTT. It is translated as CASSHFPDRGGTQYF.

As for this clonotype: An end of the junction does not agree with germline; a read error may underlie this. V usage is TRBV6-2 or TRBV6-3 and J usage is TRBJ2-1; possible D gene TRBD2, 6 bases. CDR3 length equals 13 residues. Germline V gene sequence: CDR1 MNHEY, CDR2 SVGEGT. Written as DNA, the CDR3 is TGTGCCAGCGCTCGGGACTCCTATAATGAGCAGTTCTTC. It specifies CASARDSYNEQFF.

Details on this clonotype: Sequence at one end of the junction differs from germline and may be a read error. The rearrangement links TRBV28 to TRBJ2-7; 7 bases map to TRBD2. The germline gives CDR1 MDHEN, CDR2 SYDVKM. This CDR3 has 15 amino acids. The CDR3 loop is CASSSPAGYTYEQCF. CDR3 nucleotide sequence: TGTGCCAGCAGTTCACCAGCGGGATACACCTACGAGCAGTGCTTC.

In its sample, this clonotype was seen a few times. This chain connects TRBV5-1 to TRBJ2-1; D is ambiguous. The CDR3 is 14 amino acids. CDR1 is SGHRS, CDR2 YFSETQ, per germline. V gave up 0 bases and J gave up 7 bases, with 11 bases separating them. The CDR3, as DNA: TGCGCCAGCAGCTTGGGGGCTAGAGAAAATGAGCAGTTCTTC. Translating gives CASSLGARENEQFF.

As for this clonotype: Mismatch with germline at one junction end may stem from a read error. The chain couples TRBV6-2 or TRBV6-3 to TRBJ1-1; D unresolved. Germline V gene sequence: CDR1 MNHEY, CDR2 SVGEGT. The CDR3 spans 14 residues. The CDR3 spells CASRNAEQNTEAIF. The DNA for the CDR3 is TGTGCCAGCAGAAACGCAGAACAGAACACTGAAGCTATCTTT.

This clonotype was counted a few times. A much larger clone differs by one base, so this may be a read error. The V call is TRBV6-5, the J call TRBJ2-2; D perhaps matches TRBD2 (6 bases). The CDR3 has 12 amino acids. Germline lookup yields CDR1 MNHEY and CDR2 SVGAGI. CDR3 nucleotides: TGTGCCAGCGTCGGGGGTCCCGGGAAGCTGTTTTTT. Its translation is CASVGGPGKLFF.

Note on this clonotype: At one of its ends the junction is not consistent with the germline gene, which may arise from a read error. This chain connects TRBV6-5 to TRBJ2-7, with 7 bases fitting TRBD1. This CDR3 has 13 amino acids. Germline CDR1 MNHEY, CDR2 SVGAGI. CDR3 loop: CASSLGQGVEQYF. The CDR3 nucleotides are TGCGCCAGTAGTTTAGGGCAGGGGGTCGAGCAGTACTTC.

Note on this clonotype: No conserved phenylalanine or tryptophan ends this CDR3, so it is likely a read error. V is TRBV6-5 and J is TRBJ1-2; D possibly corresponds to TRBD1 (6 bases). Germline values: CDR1 MNHEY, CDR2 SVGAGI. The CDR3 covers 15 residues. The CDR3 nucleotides are TGTGACAGCAGTGCTACAGGGATGGGCGCCTATGGTTACACCTCT. As protein: CDSSATGMGAYGYTS.

Only a few counts were recorded for this clonotype. Just one base apart from a much larger clone, this may be a read error. The chain joins TRBV5-5 to TRBJ2-2; 7 positions agree with TRBD1. This CDR3 spans 16 amino acids. CDR1 is SGHKS and CDR2 is YYEKEE in the germline V gene (reference sequence). The CDR3 region is CVSSYSTGANTGELFF. The CDR3 bases are TGTGTCAGCAGCTATTCAACAGGGGCGAACACCGGGGAGCTGTTTTTT.

Turning to this clonotype: This may come from a read error, since a much larger clone is one base off. The chain couples TRBV5-4 to TRBJ2-6, with a tentative D call TRBD2 (5 bases). This CDR3 has 17 amino acids. Germline V gene data show CDR1 as SGHNT and CDR2 as YYREEE (reference sequence). V was trimmed by 2 bases and J by 0 bases, leaving 12 bases between them. CDR3 in amino acids: CASSFQREHSGANVLTF. In DNA form, the CDR3 reads TGTGCCAGCAGCTTTCAGAGGGAGCACTCTGGGGCCAACGTCCTGACTTTC.

Concerning this clonotype: This may stem from a read error, because a much larger clone lies one nucleotide away. This chain links TRBV20-1 with TRBJ2-7; a weak D match, TRBD2 (5 bases). The J call may not be correct, given that the DNA end is closer to TRBJ2-1. The CDR3 length is 16 residues. CDR1 and CDR2 from the germline V gene are DFQATT and SNEGSKA (reference sequence). Here the CDR3 reads CSARDSVAPLGYEQFF. The CDR3 DNA follows: TGCAGTGCTAGAGATTCGGTAGCGCCCTTGGGCTACGAGCAGTTCTTC.

The chain has TRBV20-1 and TRBJ2-1; 8 nucleotides match TRBD1. Looked up from germline, CDR1 is DFQATT and CDR2 is SNEGSKA (reference sequence). CDR3 length: 14 residues. The ends lost 7 bases at V and 7 bases at J; junction bases unmatched: 12. CDR3 region: CSGDGDRFMNEQFF. CDR3 DNA: TGCAGTGGTGACGGGGACAGGTTTATGAATGAGCAGTTCTTC.

V and J are TRBV29-1 and TRBJ2-7; tentative D call: TRBD2 (6 bases). V was pared by 2 bases and J by 3 bases, with 14 bases between. The CDR3 is made up of 14 amino acids. CDR1 and CDR2 from the germline V gene are SQVTM and ANQGSEA. The CDR3 is CSVESAGPSYEQYF. CDR3 bases: TGCAGCGTTGAAAGCGCGGGACCGAGCTACGAGCAGTACTTC.

J is TRBJ2-2 and V is TRBV28; the D gene is possibly TRBD1 (6 bases). CDR3 length: 18 amino acids. Trimming removed 10 bases at V and 5 bases at J, with 29 bases between. The germline V gene has CDR1 MDHEN and CDR2 SYDVKM. The CDR3 nucleotides read TGTGCCATCGGTTTGCCCATACACAGGGTGATGTTGACCGGGGAGCTGTTTTTT. The encoded protein is CAIGLPIHRVMLTGELFF. The full variable domain, completed using reference TRBV28 and TRBJ2-2, is DVKVTQSSRYLVKRTGEKVFLECVQDMDHENMFWYRQDPGLGLRLIYFSYDVKMKEKGDIPEGYSVSREKKERFSLILESASTNQTSMYLCAIGLPIHRVMLTGELFFGEGSRLTVL.

About this clonotype itself: An end of the junction differs from the germline gene, which may be a read error. The chain employs TRBV6-2 or TRBV6-3 and TRBJ2-1, with TRBD2 as a possible D gene (6 bases). The germline gives CDR1 MNHEY, CDR2 SVGEGT. This CDR3 is built from 14 residues. The CDR3 is CASSYPGLITEQFF. The CDR3 region has the DNA TGCGCCAGCAGTTACCCCGGACTAATCACTGAGCAGTTCTTC.